This entry describes one T cell receptor (beta chain). Its antigen is undetermined. CDR3 length: 16 amino acids. V was cut by 2 bases and J by 7 bases, with 20 bases left in between. Germline lookup yields CDR1 LNHDA and CDR2 SQIVND (reference sequence). The record originates from a study of cytomegalovirus exposure and HLA in healthy donors. General study results and limits: Some V segments, TRBV6-2 and TRBV6-3 among them, were indistinguishable and were therefore excluded. Later analysis associated a missense DCLRE1C variant with TCR beta V- and J-gene trimming.

13 Jbeta primers and 60 Vbeta primers were used for the PCR. Only in-frame clones appear in the TCRdb table, and some are missing; sequencing was by immunoSEQ multiplex PCR. The top ten hold 14% to 15% of the sample, which has 75,000 to 90,000 clones, more than 50% seen once. This receptor was obtained from a woman aged 40 to 55 in good health and CMV-seropositive. The rearrangement links TRBV19 to TRBJ1-2; D is possibly TRBD1 (6 bases). Sequencing was done on a sample of PBMCs. The CDR3 DNA reads as TGTGCCAGTAGTATAAAGGACAGCATGCCGAGGGGTGGCTACACCTTC. The encoded protein is CASSIKDSMPRGGYTF.